Listed below are T cell receptor beta chains from one sample, sequenced in a study of blood T cell repertoires in COVID-19. Libraries were prepared by immunoSEQ multiplex PCR; TCRdb keeps only in-frame clonotypes and omits some of them. The data show approximately 140,000 clones, over 65% seen once. Source material: peripheral blood. These receptors originate from a man in his sixties or seventies with acute or convalescent COVID-19. Each CDR3 is given with its conserved first and last residue. Fields, in order: CDR3 DNA, CDR3 protein, clone size, CDR3 length, D gene, J gene, V gene. A D gene is named only where the DNA matches it firmly. Some rows have no size entry. The others give once, few or many, or a class for an expanded clone.

CDR3 DNA: TGTGCCAGCAGTTTGACACCCGATGGCTACACCTTC; CDR3 protein: CASSLTPDGYTF; clone size: NA; CDR3 length: 12; D gene: NA; J gene: TRBJ1-2; V gene: TRBV28
CDR3 DNA: TGTGCCAGTAGTAAAGGGGCCGAGCAGTACTTC; CDR3 protein: CASSKGAEQYF; clone size: once; CDR3 length: 11; D gene: NA; J gene: TRBJ2-7; V gene: TRBV19
CDR3 DNA: TGTGCCAGTAGTTTCGACAGGGTCAACACTGAAGCTTTCTTT; CDR3 protein: CASSFDRVNTEAFF; clone size: NA; CDR3 length: 14; D gene: TRBD1; J gene: TRBJ1-1; V gene: TRBV19
CDR3 DNA: TGCGCCAGCAGCTTGGGCCCTAGCGGGGATGAGCAGTTCTTC; CDR3 protein: CASSLGPSGDEQFF; clone size: NA; CDR3 length: 14; D gene: TRBD2; J gene: TRBJ2-1; V gene: TRBV5-1
CDR3 DNA: TGCGCCAGCAGCTTGTACAGCTCTAGAAACACCATATATTTT; CDR3 protein: CASSLYSSRNTIYF; clone size: NA; CDR3 length: 14; D gene: NA; J gene: TRBJ1-3; V gene: TRBV5-1
CDR3 DNA: TGTGCCAGCAGTAGATGGGGACAGGGGTCCTACAATGAGCAGTTCTTC; CDR3 protein: CASSRWGQGSYNEQFF; clone size: NA; CDR3 length: 16; D gene: TRBD1; J gene: TRBJ2-1; V gene: TRBV28
CDR3 DNA: TGTGCCAGTACTCTACTAGCGGGGGGGAACACCGGGGAGCTGTTTTTT; CDR3 protein: CASTLLAGGNTGELFF; clone size: NA; CDR3 length: 16; D gene: TRBD2; J gene: TRBJ2-2; V gene: TRBV19
CDR3 DNA: TGTGCCAGCTCCCCACGTGGAGGGAGACGCACCGGGGAGCTGTTTTTT; CDR3 protein: CASSPRGGRRTGELFF; clone size: NA; CDR3 length: 16; D gene: NA; J gene: TRBJ2-2; V gene: TRBV19
CDR3 DNA: TGTGCCAGCAGCTCCCCTCCTCTGGAGACCCAGTACTTC; CDR3 protein: CASSSPPLETQYF; clone size: NA; CDR3 length: 13; D gene: NA; J gene: TRBJ2-5; V gene: TRBV12-1
CDR3 DNA: TGTGCCAGCAGCTTAATGGAAGCGGGAGGAGGTGAGACCCAGTACTTC; CDR3 protein: CASSLMEAGGGETQYF; clone size: NA; CDR3 length: 16; D gene: TRBD2; J gene: TRBJ2-5; V gene: TRBV7-9
CDR3 DNA: TGTGCCAGCAGCGACGACAGGGGGCTAGGGGAAAAACTGTTTTTT; CDR3 protein: CASSDDRGLGEKLFF; clone size: NA; CDR3 length: 15; D gene: TRBD1; J gene: TRBJ1-4; V gene: TRBV9
CDR3 DNA: TGTGCCAGCAGCCGGTCACCGGGACAGTTCAATGAGCAGTTCTTC; CDR3 protein: CASSRSPGQFNEQFF; clone size: NA; CDR3 length: 15; D gene: TRBD1; J gene: TRBJ2-1; V gene: TRBV11-2
CDR3 DNA: TGTGCCAGCAGCCCGGGACAGGCGGGTGATGAAAAACTGTTTTTT; CDR3 protein: CASSPGQAGDEKLFF; clone size: NA; CDR3 length: 15; D gene: TRBD1; J gene: TRBJ1-4; V gene: TRBV28
CDR3 DNA: TGCGCCAGCAGCTTGGTGGGCGGGAGTCGGTACGAGCAGTACTTC; CDR3 protein: CASSLVGGSRYEQYF; clone size: NA; CDR3 length: 15; D gene: TRBD2; J gene: TRBJ2-7; V gene: TRBV5-1
CDR3 DNA: TGTGCCACCGGCCGGGACAGGGGTACCGGGGAGCTGTTTTTT; CDR3 protein: CATGRDRGTGELFF; clone size: NA; CDR3 length: 14; D gene: TRBD1; J gene: TRBJ2-2; V gene: TRBV24-1
CDR3 DNA: TGCGCCAGCAGCCAAGGGGACAGGGTCCCGAATGAGCAGTTCTTC; CDR3 protein: CASSQGDRVPNEQFF; clone size: NA; CDR3 length: 15; D gene: TRBD1; J gene: TRBJ2-1; V gene: TRBV4-1
CDR3 DNA: TGTGCCAGCAGCCAACAGGGGGGAACGCCCCAGCATTTT; CDR3 protein: CASSQQGGTPQHF; clone size: few; CDR3 length: 13; D gene: TRBD1; J gene: TRBJ1-5; V gene: TRBV27
CDR3 DNA: TGTGCCAGCAACCCCCAAGCGTCGAGTAATGAGCAGTTCTTC; CDR3 protein: CASNPQASSNEQFF; clone size: once; CDR3 length: 14; D gene: NA; J gene: TRBJ2-1; V gene: TRBV7-2
CDR3 DNA: TGTGCCAGCAGCCTTAGCGGAGGGAGGTACGAGCAGTACTTC; CDR3 protein: CASSLSGGRYEQYF; clone size: NA; CDR3 length: 14; D gene: NA; J gene: TRBJ2-7; V gene: TRBV3-1/TRBV3-2
CDR3 DNA: TGTGCCAGCAGGGGACAGGTTTTTGAGCAGTTCTTC; CDR3 protein: CASRGQVFEQFF; clone size: few; CDR3 length: 12; D gene: TRBD1; J gene: TRBJ2-1; V gene: TRBV28
CDR3 DNA: TGTGCCAGCAGTTCCACGGGACTCCTGGGAGGCTACACCTTC; CDR3 protein: CASSSTGLLGGYTF; clone size: NA; CDR3 length: 14; D gene: NA; J gene: TRBJ1-2; V gene: TRBV27